Below are 14 T cell receptor beta chains sequenced from a single sample in a study of cytomegalovirus exposure and HLA in healthy donors. Vbeta (60) and Jbeta (13) primers were used in the PCR. Sequencing used immunoSEQ multiplex PCR; TCRdb keeps in-frame clones, though not all of them. The sample holds some 120,000 clones, more than 80% seen once. The sequencing sample was made of PBMCs. The receptors were sampled from a man aged 30 to 39 in good health and CMV-seronegative.

In this sample, this clone turned up once. The CDR3 protein is CASSYSASNQPQHF. The CDR3 bases are TGTGCCAGCAGTTACTCGGCTAGCAATCAGCCCCAGCATTTT. The chain is built from TRBV6-5 and TRBJ1-5, with no clear D. Germline loops: CDR1 MNHEY, CDR2 SVGAGI. This CDR3 is built from 14 residues. Trimming took 0 bases from V and 0 from J, leaving 3 bases between them.

This clone was counted once. V usage is TRBV4-1 and J usage is TRBJ2-2; TRBD2 matches at 8 bases. The junction had 9 bases not matched to a gene; V was cut back by 0 bases and J by 3 bases. Germline CDR1 is MGHRA and CDR2 is YSYEKL. The CDR3 is 18 amino acids. Written as DNA, the CDR3 is TGCGCCAGCAGCCAAGAGATGAGAGCGGGGGCTTACACCGGGGAGCTGTTTTTT. Its translation is CASSQEMRAGAYTGELFF.

J is TRBJ2-1 and V is TRBV5-4, with TRBD2 matching over 13 bases. The CDR3 covers 16 residues. Germline assignment: CDR1 SGHNT and CDR2 YYREEE (reference sequence). V shed 4 bases and J 8 bases; nucleotides not matched to a gene: 9. The CDR3 here is CASSLGGTSGKYEQFF. The CDR3 bases are TGTGCCAGCAGCCTGGGGGGGACTAGCGGGAAGTATGAGCAGTTCTTC.

DNA for the CDR3: TGTGCCAGCAGCGCCCCTTCTCGGCGGCAAACTAGCACAGATACGCAGTATTTT. Amino acid sequence: CASSAPSRRQTSTDTQYF. The genes are TRBV9 and TRBJ2-3; D gene uncertain. The V end lost 3 bases, the J end lost 0 bases, and 20 bases lay between the germline ends. The germline CDR1 and CDR2 sequences are SGDLS and YYNGEE. The CDR3 contains 18 residues.

V is TRBV19 and J is TRBJ2-3, with D maybe TRBD1 (7 bases). The CDR3 extends over 14 amino acids. CDR1 and CDR2 (germline): LNHDA, SQIVND (reference sequence). Trimming removed 6 bases at V and 7 bases at J, with 17 bases between. The CDR3 DNA reads as TGTGCCAGTAGCTTCGGAGGGGGCGTAAATACGCAGTATTTT. This gives the protein CASSFGGGVNTQYF. The full variable domain, rest sourced from reference TRBV19 and TRBJ2-3, is DGGITQSPKYLFRKEGQNVTLSCEQNLNHDAMYWYRQDPGQGLRLIYYSQIVNDFQKGDIAEGYSVSREKKESFPLTVTSAQKNPTAFYLCASSFGGGVNTQYFGPGTRLTVL.

V usage is TRBV7-9 and J usage is TRBJ2-7; TRBD2 is a possible D gene (5 bases). V was trimmed by 5 bases and J by 2 bases, leaving 16 bases between them. This CDR3 is 15 amino acids long. Germline loops: CDR1 SEHNR, CDR2 FQNEAQ (reference sequence). The DNA for the CDR3 is TGTGCCAGCAGCCCCACTAGTTCCGACACCTACGAGCAGTACTTC. This codes for CASSPTSSDTYEQYF.

This clone has just one count. This rearrangement joins TRBV27 to TRBJ2-7; 7 bases match TRBD1. The CDR3 is 13 residues long. V lost 3 bases, J lost 4 bases, and 3 bases stayed unmatched. Germline loops: CDR1 MNHEY, CDR2 SMNVEV (reference sequence). The CDR3 DNA reads as TGTGCCAGCAGTTTCGGCAGGGGGTACGAGCAGTACTTC. This translates into CASSFGRGYEQYF.

The chain carries TRBV9 and TRBJ2-5; D perhaps matches TRBD2 (5 bases). Germline values: CDR1 SGDLS, CDR2 YYNGEE. V was clipped by 3 bases and J by 2 bases, with 11 bases between them. CDR3 length: 14 residues. CDR3 in DNA: TGTGCCAGCAGCGAACAAGGAGGTCAAGAGACCCAGTACTTC. Amino acid sequence: CASSEQGGQETQYF.

The CDR3 protein is CASSSKTSSADTQYF. DNA for the CDR3: TGTGCCAGCAGCTCCAAGACTAGCAGCGCAGATACGCAGTATTTT. The chain couples TRBV5-4 to TRBJ2-3; 7 nucleotides match TRBD2. The V gene's germline CDR1 is SGHNT and CDR2 YYREEE (reference sequence). V was clipped by 3 bases and J by 4 bases; unmatched bases: 8. CDR3 length equals 15 residues. Full variable domain (outside the CDR3, taken from reference TRBV5-4 and TRBJ2-3): ETGVTQSPTHLIKTRGQQVTLRCSSQSGHNTVSWYQQALGQGPQFIFQYYREEENGRGNFPPRFSGLQFPNYSSELNVNALELDDSALYLCASSSKTSSADTQYFGPGTRLTVL.

The rearrangement uses TRBV25-1 and TRBJ2-2; D might be TRBD1 (5 bases). CDR1 is MGHDK, CDR2 SYGVNS, per germline. The V end was cut by 3 bases, the J end by 1 base, with 9 bases between. The CDR3 sequence is 15 residues long. The CDR3 loop reads CASSEAQGNTGELFF. The DNA of the CDR3 is TGTGCCAGCAGTGAGGCGCAGGGGAACACCGGGGAGCTGTTTTTT.

This clone was seen once. This rearrangement joins TRBV7-9 to TRBJ1-1; D is uncertain. Per germline, CDR1 SEHNR and CDR2 FQNEAQ (reference sequence). V was cut by 1 base and J by 8 bases, with 8 bases left in between. The CDR3 is 12 residues long. The CDR3 DNA follows: TGTGCCAGCAGCTTAGAGAGGAGAGAAGCTTTCTTT. Translating gives CASSLERREAFF.

V usage is TRBV12-5 and J usage is TRBJ2-1; possibly TRBD1 for D (7 bases). CDR1 and CDR2 from the germline V gene are LGHNT and FRNRAP. The CDR3 length is 15 residues. The V end was cut by 6 bases, the J end by 0 bases, with 12 bases between. The CDR3 DNA reads as TGTGCTAGTGGGACAGGGAGGAACTCCTACAATGAGCAGTTCTTC. Translation gives CASGTGRNSYNEQFF.

This clone came up a few times. The chain recombines TRBV30 with TRBJ2-1; 8 nucleotides match TRBD1. Germline loops: CDR1 GTSNPN, CDR2 SVGIG (reference sequence). The CDR3 contains 14 residues. J gave up 6 bases and V 4 bases, and 8 bases lay outside the gene matches. The CDR3 spells CAWNRDRSANEQFF. CDR3 bases: TGTGCCTGGAATCGGGACAGGTCGGCCAATGAGCAGTTCTTC.

The count of this clone is one. The CDR3 nucleotides are TGTGCCAGCAGTTACGAGACAGGGAGCCACGAGCAGTACTTC. Its translation: CASSYETGSHEQYF. The rearrangement joins TRBV6-6 to TRBJ2-7; 7 bases line up with TRBD1. This CDR3 contains 14 residues. V lost 2 bases to trimming and J lost 5 bases; unmatched junction nucleotides: 6. Germline-derived CDR1 and CDR2 are MNHNY and SVGAGI (reference sequence).